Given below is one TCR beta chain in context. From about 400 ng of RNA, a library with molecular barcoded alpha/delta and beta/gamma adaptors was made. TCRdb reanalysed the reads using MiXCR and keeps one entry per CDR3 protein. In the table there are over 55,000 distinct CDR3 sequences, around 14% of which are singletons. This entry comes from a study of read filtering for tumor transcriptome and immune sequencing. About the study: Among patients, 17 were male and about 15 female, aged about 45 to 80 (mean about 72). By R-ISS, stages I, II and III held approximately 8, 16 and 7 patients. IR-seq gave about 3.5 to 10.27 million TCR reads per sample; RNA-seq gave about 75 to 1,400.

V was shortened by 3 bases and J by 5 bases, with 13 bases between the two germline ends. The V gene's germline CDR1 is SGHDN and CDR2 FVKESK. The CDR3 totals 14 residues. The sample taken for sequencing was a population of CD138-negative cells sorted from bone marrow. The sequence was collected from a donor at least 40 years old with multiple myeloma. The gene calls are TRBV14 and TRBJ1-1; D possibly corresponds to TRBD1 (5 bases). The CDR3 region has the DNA TGTGCCAGCAGCCAGGAGGGGCGTATAACTGAAGCTTTCTTT. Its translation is CASSQEGRITEAFF.